This T cell receptor (beta chain) is from a study of T cells expressing NK-cell markers. Study details: One of the eight sequenced donors was seronegative, whereas the other seven were HCMV-seropositive. Notes on the study in general: Among a few donors, these clonotypes also ranked first in the CD3+CD56-NKG2C+ fraction. The share of CD8+ T cells held by dominant NKG2C+ clonotypes was about 1.0-7.5% in more than 5 donors.

This CDR3 comprises 16 residues. Per germline, CDR1 MNHEY and CDR2 SMNVEV (reference sequence). The TCR beta cDNA came from 5'RACE template switching with UMIs. TCRdb reprocessed the 5' RACE reads and stores each CDR3 protein as one record, lacking DNA. The listing records about 260,000 distinct CDR3 sequences. Turning to this clonotype: What it binds is not known.

V usage is TRBV27 and J usage is TRBJ2-3; lacking DNA, the TRBD2 call made by TCRdb goes unchecked. This sequence originates from a man aged 18 to 29 in good health. Material: blood T cells: a sorted CD56 or NKG2C T cell subset, CD4+ or CD8+ T cells, or bulk PBMC T cells (not recorded which). CDR3 sequence reads: CASSPLVAASTDTQYF.